Each of the 21 T cell receptor beta chains below was sequenced from the same sample in a study of blood T cell dynamics during melanoma immunotherapy. Time point of the sample: week 3, after first cycle of checkpoint inhibitor. Only in-frame clones appear in the TCRdb table, and some are missing; sequencing was by immunoSEQ multiplex PCR. The sample records about 4,200 clones, about 88% being singletons. Material: blood, obtained from a patient treated with checkpoint blockade. The receptors derive from a human donor with melanoma.

The chain is built from TRBV11-2 and TRBJ2-7, with D perhaps matching TRBD1 (5 bases). Germline CDR1 SGHAT, CDR2 FQNNGV. The V and J ends lost 1 base and 2 bases respectively, with 9 bases between them. The CDR3 totals 14 residues. The DNA of the CDR3 is TGTGCCAGCAGCTTAGGGCAGGGAACCTACGAGCAGTACTTC. This encodes CASSLGQGTYEQYF.

The J gene is TRBJ1-1, the V gene TRBV5-1; 7 bases align to TRBD1. The CDR3 length is 16 residues. The V gene end was trimmed by 1 base and the J gene end by 4 bases; junction bases not matched to a gene: 10. CDR1 is SGHRS and CDR2 is YFSETQ in the germline V gene. The CDR3 here is CASSLILMTGTTEAFF. The CDR3 nucleotides are TGCGCCAGCAGCTTGATCTTGATGACAGGGACCACTGAAGCTTTCTTT.

This clone came up once. The J gene is TRBJ2-2, the V gene TRBV18; D may correspond to TRBD1 or TRBD2 (5 bases each). CDR1 and CDR2 from the germline V gene are KGHSH and LQKENI. V lost 0 bases, J lost 4 bases, and 12 bases lay in between. The CDR3 sequence is 16 residues long. The CDR3 loop is CASSPPGDRSTGELFF. For the CDR3, the DNA is TGTGCCAGCTCACCACCGGGGGATAGGTCCACCGGGGAGCTGTTTTTT.

The chain combines TRBV4-3 with TRBJ1-2; D is undetermined. The V gene lost 0 bases and the J gene lost 3 bases, with 14 bases spanning the gap. There are 16 residues in the CDR3. Germline assignment: CDR1 LGHNA and CDR2 YSLEER. As DNA, the CDR3 is TGCGCCAGCAGCCAAGATCTGGCAGCAACATACTATGGCTACACCTTC. This codes for CASSQDLAATYYGYTF.

This clone was recorded only once. The chain couples TRBV7-6 to TRBJ2-2; tentatively, D is TRBD1 (6 bases). CDR1 SGHVS and CDR2 FNYEAQ come from the germline V gene. The CDR3 length is 16 residues. V was shortened by 2 bases and J by 5 bases, with 15 bases between the two germline ends. As DNA, the CDR3 is TGTGCCAGCAGCTTACTGGCCGGCAGGGGAACCGGGGAGCTGTTTTTT. Translated: CASSLLAGRGTGELFF.

Remarks on this clone: An end of the junction differs from the germline gene, which may be a read error. V gene TRBV19 combines with J gene TRBJ2-5; a possible D gene is TRBD1 (6 bases). Judging by the DNA end, TRBJ2-7 fits better; the J call may be wrong. The CDR3 spans 12 residues. Per the germline V gene, CDR1 is LNHDA and CDR2 is SQIVND (reference sequence). CDR3 DNA: TGTGCCAGTAGTTTAGACAGGTACGAGCAGTACTTC. Translation gives CASSLDRYEQYF.

V is TRBV9 and J is TRBJ2-3, with 7 bases fitting TRBD1. The germline V gene has CDR1 SGDLS and CDR2 YYNGEE. V dropped 2 bases and J dropped 0; count of bases not matched to a gene: 3. The CDR3 loop spans 15 amino acids. The CDR3 reads CASSVMTGSTDTQYF. The CDR3, as DNA: TGTGCCAGCAGCGTTATGACAGGGAGCACAGATACGCAGTATTTT.

The chain carries TRBV4-1 and TRBJ1-2; D is unresolved. Trimming left V 0 bases short and J 6 bases short, with 8 bases between. The germline gives CDR1 MGHRA, CDR2 YSYEKL. The CDR3 loop spans 13 amino acids. The CDR3: CASSQDWVDGYTF. CDR3 nucleotide sequence: TGCGCCAGCAGCCAAGACTGGGTGGATGGCTACACCTTC.

This chain connects TRBV21-1 to TRBJ1-2; the table calls TRBD1, which could not be checked here. TRBV21-1 is given as a pseudogene. There are 19 residues in the CDR3. The CDR3 sequence is CASSFRGKTGTGGFKGYTF. DNA of the CDR3: TGTGCCAGCAGCTTCAGAGGAAAGACCGGGACAGGGGGCTTTAAGGGCTACACCTTC.

This chain uses TRBV30 with TRBJ1-4; D possibly corresponds to TRBD1 (6 bases). The CDR3 length is 14 residues. Germline CDR1 GTSNPN, CDR2 SVGIG (reference sequence). Trimming removed 3 bases at V and 2 bases at J, with 10 bases between. The CDR3 DNA sequence: TGTGCCTGGAGCGCAGGGGTCACTAATGAAAAACTGTTTTTT. Encoded protein: CAWSAGVTNEKLFF.

As for this clone: Its ends do not fully match the called genes, so a read error is possible. The chain is built from TRBV7-2 and TRBJ1-1, with 9 bases that match TRBD1. The germline gives CDR1 SGHTA, CDR2 FQGNSA. The CDR3 runs 16 residues. The chain's CDR3 is CASSPQWGQGAPEAFF. The CDR3, as DNA: TGTGCCAGCAGCCCCCAATGGGGACAGGGAGCTCCTGAGGCTTTCTTT.

This clone was picked up a small number of times. The V call is TRBV9, the J call TRBJ1-1, with D maybe TRBD1 (5 bases). Germline V gene lookup returns CDR1 SGDLS and CDR2 YYNGEE. This CDR3 has 15 residues. V was shortened by 0 bases and J by 0 bases, with 9 bases between the two germline ends. CDR3 sequence (DNA): TGTGCCAGCAGCGTAGCTACACAGGTGAACACTGAAGCTTTCTTT. Translation: CASSVATQVNTEAFF.

This CDR3 reads CASSLMRQGASYGYTF. The CDR3 DNA follows: TGTGCCAGCAGCTTGATGCGGCAGGGGGCGTCCTATGGCTACACCTTC. The V call is TRBV5-6, the J call TRBJ1-2; the match to TRBD1 covers 8 bases. J gave up 4 bases and V 1 base, and 9 bases lay outside the gene matches. There are 16 residues in the CDR3. Germline-derived CDR1 and CDR2 are SGHDT and YYEEEE.

The chain uses TRBV7-9 and TRBJ1-1, with D possibly TRBD1 on 6 matching bases. CDR1 and CDR2 from the germline V gene are SEHNR and FQNEAQ (reference sequence). Trimming left V 5 bases short and J 4 bases short, with 14 bases between. The CDR3 has 14 residues. The DNA of the CDR3 is TGTGCCAGCAGCGAACAGGGAGAAGGCACTGAAGCTTTCTTT. The encoded protein is CASSEQGEGTEAFF.

This chain uses TRBV9 with TRBJ2-1; 7 bases map to TRBD1. The CDR3 is 15 amino acids. The J segment lost 4 bases and the V segment lost 0 bases, leaving 4 bases of the junction unmatched. Germline V CDR1 and CDR2: SGDLS, YYNGEE. The CDR3, as DNA: TGTGCCAGCAGCGTAGTGCAGGGGGATTACAATGAGCAGTTCTTC. It translates to CASSVVQGDYNEQFF.

This clone was recorded once. The CDR3 DNA follows: TGCGCCAGCAGCTTGGGGTTAGCGGGAGGGAGTTACAATGAGCAGTTCTTC. It is translated as CASSLGLAGGSYNEQFF. V gene TRBV5-1 combines with J gene TRBJ2-1, with 11 bases identical to TRBD2. This CDR3 region has 17 residues. Trimming removed 0 bases from V and 4 bases from J; junction bases left unmatched: 6. Germline-derived CDR1 and CDR2 are SGHRS and YFSETQ. The full variable domain, its missing parts supplied by reference TRBV5-1 and TRBJ2-1, is KAGVTQTPRYLIKTRGQQVTLSCSPISGHRSVSWYQQTPGQGLQFLFEYFSETQRNKGNFPGRFSGRQFSNSRSEMNVSTLELGDSALYLCASSLGLAGGSYNEQFFGPGTRLTVL.

This clone was detected once. The V gene is TRBV4-2, the J gene TRBJ1-1, with 8 bases aligning to TRBD1. Unmatched junction bases numbered 3, after V lost 4 bases and J lost 2 bases. Germline values: CDR1 LGHNA, CDR2 YNFKEQ. This CDR3 is built from 14 residues. The CDR3 region has the DNA TGTGCCAGCAGCCCACAGGGGGAAAACACTGAAGCTTTCTTT. It encodes CASSPQGENTEAFF.

V and J are TRBV19 and TRBJ1-1, with D unresolved. V was pared by 5 bases and J by 4 bases, with 8 bases between. The CDR3 runs to 12 residues. Germline V gene data show CDR1 as LNHDA and CDR2 as SQIVND (reference sequence). CDR3 DNA sequence: TGTGCCAGTAGTGCTAGGAGCACTGAAGCTTTCTTT. It yields the protein CASSARSTEAFF.

The chain combines TRBV27 with TRBJ1-2; a possible D gene is TRBD1 (5 bases). Germline CDR1 is MNHEY and CDR2 is SMNVEV (reference sequence). Trimming pared 6 bases from V and 4 bases from J, leaving 12 bases between. There are 13 residues in the CDR3. CDR3 loop: CASSLSGSYGYTF. The CDR3 DNA is TGTGCCAGCAGCCTTTCAGGGTCCTATGGCTACACCTTC.

This clone was counted a single time. The genes are TRBV19 and TRBJ1-2, with no clear D. V lost 3 bases and J lost 5, with 19 bases in between. In germline, CDR1 is LNHDA, CDR2 SQIVND (reference sequence). The CDR3 length is 16 residues. In nucleotides, the CDR3 is TGTGCCAGTAGTATCCCAGGCTCCGTTAGGAGGTATGGCTACACCTTC. Amino acids: CASSIPGSVRRYGYTF.

V and J are TRBV7-6 and TRBJ2-5, with TRBD2 matching over 7 bases. The junction had 17 bases not matched to a gene; V was cut back by 5 bases and J by 5 bases. The length of the CDR3 is 17 residues. From germline, CDR1 is SGHVS and CDR2 FNYEAQ. CDR3 in amino acids: CASSPVGGSQRSETQYF. CDR3 nucleotide sequence: TGTGCCAGCAGCCCCGTGGGGGGGTCCCAACGCTCGGAGACCCAGTACTTC.